Sequencing of this T cell receptor beta chain was carried out in a study of response to subunit inactivated influenza vaccine. TCRdb re-derived calls from the RT-PCR reads in MiXCR, one entry per CDR3 protein. The repertoire holds more than 550,000 distinct CDR3 sequences, approximately 10% seen once, with about 10% in the top ten. CDR1 is SGHTA, CDR2 FQGNSA, per germline. The CDR3 totals 15 residues. The J segment lost 9 bases and the V segment lost 5 bases, leaving 11 bases of the junction unmatched. These data were also reused for a study on T cells expressing NK-cell markers. That paper adds: TCR beta libraries carry UMIs added by 5'RACE template switching. Restriction of sorting to alpha-beta TCR T cells was accomplished in several experiments using an anti-gamma-delta TCR antibody.

The chain carries TRBV7-2 and TRBJ2-1; 9 bases agree with TRBD1. This specimen consisted of PBMCs from blood, obtained on the day of vaccination. The TCR comes from a man in his forties or fifties who received an inactivated influenza vaccine. The CDR3, as DNA: TGTGCCAGCAGCGCCCGGGACAGGGAGGCAACTGAGCAGTTCTTC. It is translated as CASSARDREATEQFF.